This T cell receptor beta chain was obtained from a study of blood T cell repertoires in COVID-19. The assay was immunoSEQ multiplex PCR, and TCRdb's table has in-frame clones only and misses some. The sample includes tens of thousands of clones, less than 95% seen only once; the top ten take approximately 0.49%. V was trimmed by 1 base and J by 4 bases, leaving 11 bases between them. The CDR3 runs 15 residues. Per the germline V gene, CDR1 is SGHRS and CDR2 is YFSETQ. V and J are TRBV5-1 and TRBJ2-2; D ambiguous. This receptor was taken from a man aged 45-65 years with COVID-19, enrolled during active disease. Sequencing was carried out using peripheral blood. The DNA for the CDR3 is TGCGCCAGCAGCTTGACTGCCTCCACCACCGGGGAGCTGTTTTTT. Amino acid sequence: CASSLTASTTGELFF. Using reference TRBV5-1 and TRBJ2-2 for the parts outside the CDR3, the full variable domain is KAGVTQTPRYLIKTRGQQVTLSCSPISGHRSVSWYQQTPGQGLQFLFEYFSETQRNKGNFPGRFSGRQFSNSRSEMNVSTLELGDSALYLCASSLTASTTGELFFGEGSRLTVL.